These T cell receptor beta chains were read from a single sample in a study of beta chain features in type 1 diabetes. Sequenced by immunoSEQ multiplex PCR; TCRdb stores in-frame clones only, minus some. The table records over 300,000 clones, 6.5% to 10% of them present only once. Sequencing was performed on central memory CD4+ T cells from blood. The receptors come from a woman between 18 and 30 years old in good health. Each CDR3 is given with its conserved first and last residue. D genes are given only for firm matches. Clone size is not always given. Where it is, it says once, few, many or a class for expanded clones.

abundance: NA
v_gene: TRBV5-1
j_gene: TRBJ2-1
d_gene: NA
CDR3nt: TGCGCCAGCAGCTTGGTCTTGAATGAGCAGTTCTTC
CDR3aa: CASSLVLNEQFF

abundance: NA
v_gene: TRBV5-4
j_gene: TRBJ2-3
d_gene: NA
CDR3nt: TGTGCCTTCTGCTTTACTGGGCAGGGCACAGATACGCAGTATTTT
CDR3aa: CAFCFTGQGTDTQYF

abundance: few
v_gene: TRBV28
j_gene: TRBJ2-3
d_gene: NA
CDR3nt: TGTGCCAGCAGTTTGGCTCCAGATACGCAGTATTTT
CDR3aa: CASSLAPDTQYF

abundance: few
v_gene: TRBV19
j_gene: TRBJ2-3
d_gene: NA
CDR3nt: TGTGCCAGTAGTGGCATGGGCACAGATACGCAGTATTTT
CDR3aa: CASSGMGTDTQYF

abundance: NA
v_gene: TRBV7-9
j_gene: TRBJ1-2
d_gene: NA
CDR3nt: TGTGCCAGCAGCTTTCAGGCCTCCAAGGGTGACACCTTC
CDR3aa: CASSFQASKGDTF

abundance: NA
v_gene: TRBV7-8
j_gene: TRBJ1-1
d_gene: TRBD1
CDR3nt: TGTGCCAGCAGCTTAGCGGACAGGGGCACTGAAGCTTTCTTT
CDR3aa: CASSLADRGTEAFF

abundance: many
v_gene: TRBV7-2
j_gene: TRBJ2-2
d_gene: NA
CDR3nt: TGTGCCAGCAGCCGAAGTCCCACCGGGGAGCTGTTTTTT
CDR3aa: CASSRSPTGELFF

abundance: few
v_gene: TRBV10-3
j_gene: TRBJ2-6
d_gene: NA
CDR3nt: TGTGCCATCAGTGAAGGTAACACAGGGACTGGGGCCAACGTCCTGACTTTC
CDR3aa: CAISEGNTGTGANVLTF

abundance: NA
v_gene: TRBV27
j_gene: TRBJ1-1
d_gene: NA
CDR3nt: TGTGCCAGCAGTCGTCAGGGAGATACTGAAGCTTTCTTT
CDR3aa: CASSRQGDTEAFF

abundance: NA
v_gene: TRBV29-1
j_gene: TRBJ2-7
d_gene: NA
CDR3nt: TGCAGCGTTGTTGCGGCCTCCTACGAGCAGTACTTC
CDR3aa: CSVVAASYEQYF

abundance: few
v_gene: TRBV7-9
j_gene: TRBJ2-3
d_gene: NA
CDR3nt: TGCGCCAGCAGCCAGCTTTTGGGGGCGGGAGATACGCAGTATTTT
CDR3aa: CASSQLLGAGDTQYF

abundance: few
v_gene: TRBV6-5
j_gene: TRBJ2-2
d_gene: TRBD1
CDR3nt: TGTGCCAGCAGCAGACAGGGGCACACCGGGGAGCTGTTTTTT
CDR3aa: CASSRQGHTGELFF

abundance: NA
v_gene: TRBV7-2
j_gene: TRBJ2-1
d_gene: NA
CDR3nt: TGTGCCAGCAGCCTAATAAGGGGGGCGGGGCACAATGAGCAGTTCTTC
CDR3aa: CASSLIRGAGHNEQFF

abundance: NA
v_gene: TRBV7-2
j_gene: TRBJ2-1
d_gene: NA
CDR3nt: TGTGCCAGCAGCTTACGGAGGCAGGGGAGCAATGAGCAGTTCTTC
CDR3aa: CASSLRRQGSNEQFF

abundance: few
v_gene: TRBV29-1
j_gene: TRBJ2-5
d_gene: TRBD1
CDR3nt: TGCAGCGTTGATTTAATGACAGGGGGCGAAGAGACCCAGTACTTC
CDR3aa: CSVDLMTGGEETQYF

abundance: NA
v_gene: TRBV6-1
j_gene: TRBJ1-5
d_gene: TRBD1
CDR3nt: TGTGCCAGCAGTGGTGACCCGGGACAGGGATATCAGCCCCAGCATTTT
CDR3aa: CASSGDPGQGYQPQHF

abundance: many
v_gene: TRBV13
j_gene: TRBJ2-7
d_gene: TRBD1
CDR3nt: TGTGCCAGCAGCTTGACAGGGTTCTCCTACGAGCAGTACTTC
CDR3aa: CASSLTGFSYEQYF

abundance: NA
v_gene: TRBV6-1
j_gene: TRBJ2-3
d_gene: NA
CDR3nt: TGTGCCAGCAGTGAAGCAGGGGGTCCTAGCACAGATACGCAGTATTTT
CDR3aa: CASSEAGGPSTDTQYF

abundance: few
v_gene: TRBV7-2
j_gene: TRBJ2-3
d_gene: TRBD2
CDR3nt: TGTGCCAGCAGCTCACAGGGACTAGCGGCGGATACGCAGTATTTT
CDR3aa: CASSSQGLAADTQYF

abundance: few
v_gene: TRBV4-2
j_gene: TRBJ2-2
d_gene: TRBD1
CDR3nt: TGTGCCAGCAGCACGGACAGGGGGAAAACCGGGGAGCTGTTTTTT
CDR3aa: CASSTDRGKTGELFF

abundance: few
v_gene: TRBV5-1
j_gene: TRBJ2-1
d_gene: NA
CDR3nt: TGCGCCAGCAGCTTGGCCAGGGTAAACAATGAGCAGTTCTTC
CDR3aa: CASSLARVNNEQFF

abundance: NA
v_gene: TRBV11-2
j_gene: TRBJ2-7
d_gene: TRBD1
CDR3nt: TGTGCCAGCAGCTTAGCAGCCGGGACAGCAACCTACGAGCAGTACTTC
CDR3aa: CASSLAAGTATYEQYF

abundance: once
v_gene: TRBV15
j_gene: TRBJ2-7
d_gene: TRBD2
CDR3nt: TGTGCCACCAGCAGAGGAAGAGGGCGGGAGCCTACCTCCTACGAGCAGTACTTC
CDR3aa: CATSRGRGREPTSYEQYF

abundance: NA
v_gene: TRBV6-5
j_gene: TRBJ2-1
d_gene: NA
CDR3nt: TGTGCCAGCAGACAAACAAGCAATGAGCAGTTCTTC
CDR3aa: CASRQTSNEQFF

abundance: few
v_gene: TRBV4-3
j_gene: TRBJ2-1
d_gene: TRBD1
CDR3nt: TGCGCCAGCAGCCAATCCGGACAGGGGGCATCTTTTGCTCCCAGAGGCGATGAGCAGTTCTTC
CDR3aa: CASSQSGQGASFAPRGDEQFF

abundance: NA
v_gene: TRBV4-2
j_gene: TRBJ1-4
d_gene: NA
CDR3nt: TGTGCCAGCAGCCTCGCCTTCGAAAAACTGTTTTTT
CDR3aa: CASSLAFEKLFF

abundance: NA
v_gene: TRBV5-4
j_gene: TRBJ1-1
d_gene: NA
CDR3nt: TGTGCCAGCAGCCTAAACACTGAAGCTTTCTTT
CDR3aa: CASSLNTEAFF

abundance: NA
v_gene: TRBV21-1
j_gene: TRBJ1-5
d_gene: NA
CDR3nt: TGTGCCAGCAGAGCCAAGGGACAGGGGGGCCCTCCTCAGCCCCAGCATTTT
CDR3aa: CASRAKGQGGPPQPQHF

abundance: NA
v_gene: TRBV5-1
j_gene: TRBJ2-2
d_gene: NA
CDR3nt: TGCGCCAGCAGCTTGGCGGCCACCGGGGAGCTGTTTTTT
CDR3aa: CASSLAATGELFF

abundance: few
v_gene: TRBV10-3
j_gene: TRBJ2-3
d_gene: TRBD2
CDR3nt: TGTGCCATCTGGAGCGGGAGAGACACAGATACGCAGTATTTT
CDR3aa: CAIWSGRDTDTQYF

abundance: few
v_gene: TRBV5-6
j_gene: TRBJ2-7
d_gene: TRBD1
CDR3nt: TGTGCCAGCAGCGTCCGGGACAGGTTATTGTTCTTC
CDR3aa: CASSVRDRLLFF

abundance: NA
v_gene: TRBV18
j_gene: TRBJ2-7
d_gene: NA
CDR3nt: TGTGCCAGCTCACGCTCTTACCAAGCCTACGAGCAGTACTTC
CDR3aa: CASSRSYQAYEQYF

abundance: few
v_gene: TRBV14
j_gene: TRBJ1-4
d_gene: NA
CDR3nt: TGTGCCAGCAGCCCCCTCGGGGAAAAACTGTTTTTT
CDR3aa: CASSPLGEKLFF

abundance: NA
v_gene: TRBV2
j_gene: TRBJ2-2
d_gene: NA
CDR3nt: TGTGCCAGCGGTTATGCCGGGGAGCTGTTTTTT
CDR3aa: CASGYAGELFF

abundance: NA
v_gene: TRBV4-2
j_gene: TRBJ1-1
d_gene: NA
CDR3nt: TGTGCCAGCAGCCAAACGGATGACAGGAACACTGAAGCTTTCTTT
CDR3aa: CASSQTDDRNTEAFF

abundance: few
v_gene: TRBV28
j_gene: TRBJ2-1
d_gene: TRBD1
CDR3nt: TGTGCCAGCCGACCGGGACAGGAACACAATGAGCAGTTCTTC
CDR3aa: CASRPGQEHNEQFF

abundance: NA
v_gene: TRBV10-3
j_gene: TRBJ2-1
d_gene: TRBD2
CDR3nt: TGTGCCGTTAGCGGGAGTCCATATTATGAGCAGTTCTTC
CDR3aa: CAVSGSPYYEQFF

abundance: few
v_gene: TRBV29-1
j_gene: TRBJ2-1
d_gene: TRBD1
CDR3nt: TGCAGCGTGACAGGGGGTAAAAATATTGTCAATGAGCAGTTCTTC
CDR3aa: CSVTGGKNIVNEQFF

abundance: few
v_gene: TRBV4-3
j_gene: TRBJ2-3
d_gene: NA
CDR3nt: TGCGCCAGCAGCCAAGACAGGTCCACAGATACGCAGTATTTT
CDR3aa: CASSQDRSTDTQYF

abundance: NA
v_gene: TRBV7-2
j_gene: TRBJ2-2
d_gene: NA
CDR3nt: TGTGCCAGCAGCCCGCCCCGACAGTCCGGCCCCGGGGAGCTGTTTTTT
CDR3aa: CASSPPRQSGPGELFF

abundance: few
v_gene: TRBV28
j_gene: TRBJ2-1
d_gene: TRBD2
CDR3nt: TGTGCCAGCAGTACGGCGGGACTAGCGGATCATGAGCAGTTCTTC
CDR3aa: CASSTAGLADHEQFF

abundance: few
v_gene: TRBV7-2
j_gene: TRBJ2-5
d_gene: TRBD2
CDR3nt: TGTGCCAGCAGCTGGACTAGCGGGAGACAAGAGACCCAGTACTTC
CDR3aa: CASSWTSGRQETQYF

abundance: NA
v_gene: TRBV6-5
j_gene: TRBJ2-7
d_gene: NA
CDR3nt: TGTGCCAGCAGCCGCCATAAGGGACTTTCCTACGAGCAGTACTTC
CDR3aa: CASSRHKGLSYEQYF

abundance: few
v_gene: TRBV7-2
j_gene: TRBJ1-2
d_gene: NA
CDR3nt: TGTGCCAGCAGCTTAGGAGGGACTAACTATGGCTACACCTTC
CDR3aa: CASSLGGTNYGYTF

abundance: NA
v_gene: TRBV29-1
j_gene: TRBJ2-7
d_gene: TRBD2
CDR3nt: TGCAGCGTTGAAGATCGTGGGCTAGCGGGCTACGAGCAGTACTTC
CDR3aa: CSVEDRGLAGYEQYF

abundance: few
v_gene: TRBV7-9
j_gene: TRBJ2-5
d_gene: NA
CDR3nt: TGTGCCAGCAGCCCCAGCGGCGTGTTACGCCAAGAGACCCAGTACTTC
CDR3aa: CASSPSGVLRQETQYF

abundance: NA
v_gene: TRBV7-2
j_gene: TRBJ2-5
d_gene: NA
CDR3nt: TGTGCCAGCAGCTTAGAAGCTTGGGCTAGCAAGGGGACCCAGTACTTC
CDR3aa: CASSLEAWASKGTQYF

abundance: few
v_gene: TRBV2
j_gene: TRBJ2-3
d_gene: TRBD1
CDR3nt: TGTGCCAGCAGTGGACAGGGGCGCACAGATACGCAGTATTTT
CDR3aa: CASSGQGRTDTQYF

abundance: NA
v_gene: TRBV27
j_gene: TRBJ1-3
d_gene: NA
CDR3nt: TGTGCCAGCAGTTTTTCTGGTCCTGGAAACACCATATATTTT
CDR3aa: CASSFSGPGNTIYF

abundance: few
v_gene: TRBV6-1
j_gene: TRBJ1-1
d_gene: NA
CDR3nt: TGTGCCAGCAGTGAGGCTCCGGGATCGGTCGCTGAAGCTTTCTTT
CDR3aa: CASSEAPGSVAEAFF

abundance: NA
v_gene: TRBV7-9
j_gene: TRBJ1-2
d_gene: NA
CDR3nt: TGTGCCAGCAGCTTAGACGGCAGCAACTATGGCTACACCTTC
CDR3aa: CASSLDGSNYGYTF

abundance: NA
v_gene: TRBV5-4
j_gene: TRBJ1-2
d_gene: TRBD1
CDR3nt: TGTGCCAGCAGCTTGGACAGGGGAGCGTATGGCTACACCTTC
CDR3aa: CASSLDRGAYGYTF

abundance: NA
v_gene: TRBV7-2
j_gene: TRBJ2-3
d_gene: NA
CDR3nt: TGTGCCAGCAGCTCTCTAGGGATCACAGATACGCAGTATTTT
CDR3aa: CASSSLGITDTQYF

abundance: few
v_gene: TRBV7-2
j_gene: TRBJ1-2
d_gene: NA
CDR3nt: TGTGCCAGCAGCTTAGCGGTGGATGGCTACACCTTC
CDR3aa: CASSLAVDGYTF

abundance: NA
v_gene: TRBV11-3
j_gene: TRBJ2-1
d_gene: NA
CDR3nt: TGTGCCAGCAGCTTAAGACCGACACAGTACAATGAGCAGTTCTTC
CDR3aa: CASSLRPTQYNEQFF

abundance: NA
v_gene: TRBV7-2
j_gene: TRBJ2-7
d_gene: TRBD1
CDR3nt: TGTGCCAGCAGCTTGGACAGGGGGGACGAGCAGTACTTC
CDR3aa: CASSLDRGDEQYF

abundance: NA
v_gene: TRBV7-2
j_gene: TRBJ1-2
d_gene: TRBD1
CDR3nt: TGTGCCACGAGGGGGCGCAACTATGGCTACACCTTC
CDR3aa: CATRGRNYGYTF